This T cell receptor beta chain was identified in a study of response to subunit inactivated influenza vaccine. Germline V CDR1 and CDR2: SSHAT, FNYEAQ (reference sequence). The CDR3 sequence is 12 residues long. TCRdb redid the calling of the RT-PCR reads with MiXCR, one entry per CDR3 protein. This table has 500,000 to 600,000 distinct CDR3 sequences, approximately 15% appearing once. This clonotype was counted a few times. The chain has TRBV7-7 and TRBJ2-3; D is undetermined. The sample here was CD4+ T cells sorted from PBMCs, taken approximately 25 months after vaccination. This clonotype originated in a man aged 45-69 years who received an inactivated influenza vaccine. The CDR3 DNA is TGTGCTAGGTTATGCGTTACAGATACGCAGTATTTT. Residues: CARLCVTDTQYF.